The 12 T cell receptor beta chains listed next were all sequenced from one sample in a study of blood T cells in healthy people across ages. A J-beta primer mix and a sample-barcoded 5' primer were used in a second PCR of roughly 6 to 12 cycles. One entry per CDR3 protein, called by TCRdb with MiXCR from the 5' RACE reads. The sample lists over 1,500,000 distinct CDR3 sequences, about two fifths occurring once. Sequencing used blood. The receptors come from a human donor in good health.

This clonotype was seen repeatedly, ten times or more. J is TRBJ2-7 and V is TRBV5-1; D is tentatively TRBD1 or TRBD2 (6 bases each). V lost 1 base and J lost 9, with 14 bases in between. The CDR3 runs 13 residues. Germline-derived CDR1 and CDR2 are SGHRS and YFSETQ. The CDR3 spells CASSLQTEGGQYF. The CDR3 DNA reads TGCGCCAGCAGCTTGCAGACCGAGGGGGGGCAGTACTTC.

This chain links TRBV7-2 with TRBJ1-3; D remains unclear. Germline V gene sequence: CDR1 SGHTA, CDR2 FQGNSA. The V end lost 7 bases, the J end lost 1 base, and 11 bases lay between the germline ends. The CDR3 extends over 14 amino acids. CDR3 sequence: CASTPLGSGNTIYF. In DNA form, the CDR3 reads TGTGCCAGCACCCCTCTAGGGTCTGGAAACACCATATATTTT.

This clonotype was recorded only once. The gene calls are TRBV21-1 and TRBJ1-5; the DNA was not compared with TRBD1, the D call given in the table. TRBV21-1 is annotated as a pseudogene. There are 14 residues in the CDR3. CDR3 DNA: TGTGCCAGAGAAGGGGCCGCGCTGGCTCAGCCCCAGCATTTT. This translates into CAREGAALAQPQHF.

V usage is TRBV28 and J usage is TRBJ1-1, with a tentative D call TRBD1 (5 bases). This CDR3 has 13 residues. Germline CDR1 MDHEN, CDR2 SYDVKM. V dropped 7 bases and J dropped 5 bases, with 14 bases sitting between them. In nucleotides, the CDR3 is TGTGCCAGCATCCGGGGGGGTTTGACTGAAGCTTTCTTT. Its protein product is CASIRGGLTEAFF. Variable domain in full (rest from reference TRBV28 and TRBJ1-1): DVKVTQSSRYLVKRTGEKVFLECVQDMDHENMFWYRQDPGLGLRLIYFSYDVKMKEKGDIPEGYSVSREKKERFSLILESASTNQTSMYLCASIRGGLTEAFFGQGTRLTVV.

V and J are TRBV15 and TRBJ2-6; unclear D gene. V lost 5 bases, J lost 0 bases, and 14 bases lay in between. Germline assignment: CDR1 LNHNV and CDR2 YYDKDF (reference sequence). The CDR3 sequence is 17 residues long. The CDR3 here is CATSSGLRNSGANVLTF. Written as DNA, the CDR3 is TGTGCCACCAGCTCCGGCCTGAGGAACTCTGGGGCCAACGTCCTGACTTTC.

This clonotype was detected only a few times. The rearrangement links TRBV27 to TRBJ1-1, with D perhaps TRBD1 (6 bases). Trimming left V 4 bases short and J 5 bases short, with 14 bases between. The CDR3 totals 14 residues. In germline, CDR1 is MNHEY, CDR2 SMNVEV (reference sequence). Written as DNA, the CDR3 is TGTGCCAGCAGTTCTCAGCCGAGGGGGACTGAAGCTTTCTTT. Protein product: CASSSQPRGTEAFF.

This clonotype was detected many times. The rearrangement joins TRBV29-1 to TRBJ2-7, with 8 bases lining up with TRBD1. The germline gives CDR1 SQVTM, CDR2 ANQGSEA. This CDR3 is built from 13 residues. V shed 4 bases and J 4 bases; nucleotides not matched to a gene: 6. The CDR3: CSVAGTGSYEQYF. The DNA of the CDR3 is TGCAGCGTTGCCGGGACAGGATCATACGAGCAGTACTTC.

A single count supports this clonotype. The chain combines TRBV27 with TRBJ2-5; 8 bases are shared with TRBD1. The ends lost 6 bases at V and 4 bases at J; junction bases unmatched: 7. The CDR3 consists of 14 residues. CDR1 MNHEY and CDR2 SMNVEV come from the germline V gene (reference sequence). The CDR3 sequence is CASRDRASRETQYF. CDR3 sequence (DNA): TGTGCCAGCAGGGACAGGGCCTCACGAGAGACCCAGTACTTC.

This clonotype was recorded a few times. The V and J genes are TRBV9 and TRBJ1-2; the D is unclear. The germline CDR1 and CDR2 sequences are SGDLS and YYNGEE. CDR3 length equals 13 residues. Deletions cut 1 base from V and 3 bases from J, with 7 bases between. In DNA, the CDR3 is TGTGCCAGCAGCGTATTCGGCGACTATGGCTACACCTTC. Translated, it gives CASSVFGDYGYTF.

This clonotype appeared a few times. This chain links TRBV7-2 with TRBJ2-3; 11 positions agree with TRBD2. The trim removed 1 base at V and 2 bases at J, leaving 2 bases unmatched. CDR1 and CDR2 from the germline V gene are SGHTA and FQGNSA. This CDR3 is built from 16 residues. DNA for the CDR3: TGTGCCAGCAGCTTAGGACTAGCGGGACCCACAGATACGCAGTATTTT. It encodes CASSLGLAGPTDTQYF.

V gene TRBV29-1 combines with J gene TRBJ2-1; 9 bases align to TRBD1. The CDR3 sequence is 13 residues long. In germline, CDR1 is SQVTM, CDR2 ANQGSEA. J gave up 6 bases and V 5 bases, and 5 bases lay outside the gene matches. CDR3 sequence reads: CSVRDRVFNEQFF. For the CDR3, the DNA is TGCAGCGTTCGGGACAGGGTTTTCAATGAGCAGTTCTTC.

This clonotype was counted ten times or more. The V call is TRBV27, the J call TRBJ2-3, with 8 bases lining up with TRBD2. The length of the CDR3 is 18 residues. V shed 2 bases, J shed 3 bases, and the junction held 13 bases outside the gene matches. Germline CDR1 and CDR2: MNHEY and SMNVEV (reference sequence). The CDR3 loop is CASSLSRGGYPRTDTQYF. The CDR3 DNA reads TGTGCCAGCAGTTTAAGTCGGGGGGGCTATCCACGTACAGATACGCAGTATTTT.